Listed below are T cell receptor beta chains from one sample, sequenced in a study of T cells after yellow fever vaccination. TCRdb re-analysed the 5' RACE reads in MiXCR, keeping a single row per CDR3 protein. The table has 300,000 to 400,000 distinct CDR3 sequences, about 10% seen once; the top ten hold roughly 3%. The source material was CD4+ T cells sorted from PBMCs, sampled 45 days after the yellow fever booster vaccination. Source of these receptors: a man aged 18-30 years who received the YFV17D yellow fever vaccine. CDR3s include the opening cysteine and the closing phenylalanine or tryptophan. D genes are given only for firm matches. Clone sizes are given selectively: once, few, many, or a class where the clone is expanded.

>TRBV6-2/TRBV6-3|-|TRBD1|TRBJ1-1
CATRRTGGSTEAFF
TGTGCCACCCGACGGACAGGGGGGAGCACTGAAGCTTTCTTT
>TRBV6-1|-|TRBD1|TRBJ1-4
CASSERTGALRDEKLFF
TGTGCCAGCAGTGAAAGAACAGGGGCACTAAGGGATGAAAAACTGTTTTTT
>TRBV7-3|few|TRBD1|TRBJ1-1
CASSLTGTGETRAFF
TGTGCCAGCAGCTTAACTGGGACAGGGGAGACGCGAGCTTTCTTT
>TRBV6-1|-|-|TRBJ2-3
CASSGTLSINTQYF
TGTGCCAGCAGCGGGACCTTATCAATCAATACGCAGTATTTT
>TRBV27|few|-|TRBJ1-2
CASRRLGGTNYGYTF
TGTGCCAGCCGTCGCTTGGGGGGGACTAACTATGGCTACACCTTC
>TRBV14|-|TRBD1|TRBJ2-1
CASRGTGLGNEQFF
TGTGCCAGCCGCGGGACAGGGTTGGGCAATGAGCAGTTCTTC
>TRBV6-2/TRBV6-3|many|-|TRBJ1-1
CASSTSLNTEAFF
TGTGCCAGCAGTACTTCCTTGAACACTGAAGCTTTCTTT
>TRBV20-1|-|-|TRBJ2-4
CSARDHRGHDIQYF
TGCAGTGCTAGAGATCATCGGGGACACGACATTCAGTACTTC
>TRBV9|-|-|TRBJ2-1
CASSVGASSEQVF
TGTGCCAGCAGCGTAGGGGCTAGCTCTGAGCAGGTCTTC
>TRBV7-9|few|TRBD1|TRBJ2-1
CASSSTGQAYNEQFF
TGTGCCAGCAGCTCGACAGGGCAAGCTTACAATGAGCAGTTCTTC
>TRBV24-1|few|-|TRBJ1-2
CATSDTSTAYGYTF
TGTGCCACCAGTGATACGTCGACGGCCTATGGCTACACCTTC
>TRBV12-3/TRBV12-4|-|-|TRBJ1-3
CASSFAGPGNTIYF
TGTGCCAGCAGTTTCGCAGGCCCCGGAAACACCATATATTTT
>TRBV4-1|-|-|TRBJ1-1
CASSSSQGWTEAFF
TGCGCCAGCAGTTCCTCACAGGGCTGGACTGAAGCTTTCTTT
>TRBV5-4|many|-|TRBJ1-1
CASSLAEEGNTEAFF
TGTGCCAGCAGCTTGGCCGAGGAGGGGAACACTGAAGCTTTCTTT
>TRBV9|-|-|TRBJ2-1
CASTPGQPTNEQFF
TGTGCCAGCACCCCAGGACAGCCAACCAATGAGCAGTTCTTC
>TRBV7-9|-|TRBD1|TRBJ2-2
CASSTRRTGINTGELFF
TGTGCCAGCAGCACCCGAAGGACAGGGATCAACACCGGGGAGCTGTTTTTT
>TRBV7-2|-|-|TRBJ2-1
CASSFPSAPVSSYNEQFF
TGTGCCAGCAGCTTTCCTTCAGCTCCTGTCAGCTCCTACAATGAGCAGTTCTTC
>TRBV18|many|-|TRBJ1-1
CASSPRGDTEAFF
TGTGCCAGCTCCCCTCGGGGAGACACTGAAGCTTTCTTT
>TRBV3-1|-|TRBD2|TRBJ2-3
CASSRRTSGGADTQYF
TGTGCCAGCAGCCGCCGGACTAGCGGGGGGGCAGATACGCAGTATTTT
>TRBV12-3/TRBV12-4|many|TRBD2|TRBJ2-3
CASSPTSSTDTQYF
TGTGCCAGCTCCCCGACTAGCTCCACAGATACGCAGTATTTT
>TRBV9|-|-|TRBJ1-2
CASTGLLANYGYTF
TGTGCCAGCACCGGACTATTAGCTAACTATGGCTACACCTTC
>TRBV6-6|-|-|TRBJ1-1
CASSDQVATEAFF
TGTGCCAGCAGTGATCAGGTAGCAACTGAAGCTTTCTTT
>TRBV11-2|-|TRBD2|TRBJ2-3
CASSLDPLAGLTDTQYF
TGTGCCAGCAGCTTAGACCCTCTAGCGGGCCTCACAGATACGCAGTATTTT
>TRBV10-1|few|-|TRBJ2-2
CASKGENTGELFF
TGCGCCAGCAAGGGTGAGAACACCGGGGAGCTGTTTTTT
>TRBV4-2|many|TRBD1|TRBJ1-1
CASSQEPYGTGYVNTEAFF
TGTGCCAGCAGCCAAGAACCTTACGGGACAGGGTACGTGAACACTGAAGCTTTCTTT
>TRBV7-2|many|-|TRBJ2-7
CASSLERWTEQYF
TGTGCCAGCAGCCTTGAGCGATGGACCGAGCAGTACTTC
>TRBV12-3/TRBV12-4|few|-|TRBJ2-6
CASSPDFNSGANVLTF
TGTGCCAGCAGCCCCGACTTTAACTCTGGGGCCAACGTCCTGACTTTC
>TRBV4-3|few|-|TRBJ2-7
CASSQEWPKAGEQYF
TGCGCCAGCAGCCAAGAGTGGCCCAAGGCAGGGGAGCAGTACTTC
>TRBV20-1|-|TRBD2|TRBJ2-5
CSARTSGGRETQYF
TGCAGTGCTAGGACTAGCGGGGGGCGGGAGACCCAGTACTTC
>TRBV19|many|-|TRBJ2-1
CASSITGGDKQFF
TGTGCCAGTAGTATTACAGGGGGGGACAAGCAGTTCTTC
>TRBV12-3/TRBV12-4|-|-|TRBJ1-5
CASTRQGQPQHF
TGTGCCAGCACTCGGCAGGGTCAGCCCCAGCATTTT
>TRBV6-6|-|-|TRBJ1-3
CASSYDRRGNTIYF
TGTGCCAGCAGTTACGACAGGAGAGGAAACACCATATATTTT